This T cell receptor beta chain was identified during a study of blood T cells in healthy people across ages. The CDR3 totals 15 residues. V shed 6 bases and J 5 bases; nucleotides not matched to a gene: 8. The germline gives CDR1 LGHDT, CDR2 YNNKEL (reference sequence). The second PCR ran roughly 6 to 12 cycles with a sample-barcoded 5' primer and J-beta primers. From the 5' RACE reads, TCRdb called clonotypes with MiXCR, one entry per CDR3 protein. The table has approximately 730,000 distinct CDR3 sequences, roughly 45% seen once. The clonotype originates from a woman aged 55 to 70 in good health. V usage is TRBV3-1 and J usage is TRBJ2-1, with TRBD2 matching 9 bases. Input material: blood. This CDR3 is CASRPSGTLDNEQFF. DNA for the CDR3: TGTGCCAGCAGACCTAGCGGGACCCTGGACAATGAGCAGTTCTTC.